A single sample is the source of the 25 T cell receptor beta chains below, sequenced in a study of blood T cell repertoires in COVID-19. TCRdb's copy holds only in-frame clones and misses some; the assay was immunoSEQ multiplex PCR. This table has about 440,000 clones, nearly 90% appearing once. The specimen was PBMCs or T cells enriched from blood (not recorded which). The receptors stem from a woman under 30 with acute COVID-19.

With respect to this clone: Other DNA sequences in the same sample also yield this CDR3. The chain carries TRBV7-9 and TRBJ2-1; 9 bases map to TRBD1. The CDR3 loop spans 15 amino acids. The germline V gene encodes CDR1 SEHNR and CDR2 FQNEAQ (reference sequence). V shed 3 bases and J 8 bases; nucleotides not matched to a gene: 8. The CDR3 sequence: CASSLAGQGADEQFF. The CDR3 region has the DNA TGTGCCAGCAGCTTGGCGGGACAGGGCGCGGATGAGCAGTTCTTC.

This clone has a handful of counts. The rearrangement uses TRBV30 and TRBJ2-1, with D maybe TRBD2 (6 bases). The CDR3 runs 18 residues. Trimming stripped 0 bases from V and 0 bases from J, with 18 bases between. CDR1 and CDR2 from the germline V gene are GTSNPN and SVGIG (reference sequence). The CDR3: CAWSVGASGASSYNEQFF. The DNA of the CDR3 is TGTGCCTGGAGTGTTGGGGCCTCGGGAGCGAGCTCCTACAATGAGCAGTTCTTC.

The rearrangement joins TRBV19 to TRBJ1-4; D may be TRBD1 (6 bases). V shed 7 bases and J shed 5 bases, with 17 bases lying between them. This CDR3 has 15 amino acids. Germline V gives CDR1 LNHDA, CDR2 SQIVND (reference sequence). CDR3 in amino acids: CASMYSGQLNEKLFF. The DNA of the CDR3 is TGTGCCAGTATGTATTCTGGACAGCTCAATGAAAAACTGTTTTTT. The entire variable domain, with the rest obtained from reference TRBV19 and TRBJ1-4, is as follows: DGGITQSPKYLFRKEGQNVTLSCEQNLNHDAMYWYRQDPGQGLRLIYYSQIVNDFQKGDIAEGYSVSREKKESFPLTVTSAQKNPTAFYLCASMYSGQLNEKLFFGSGTQLSVL.

This rearrangement joins TRBV30 to TRBJ1-2; TRBD1 matches 8 bases. Germline CDR1 reads GTSNPN; CDR2 reads SVGIG (reference sequence). The CDR3 totals 13 residues. Unmatched junction bases numbered 6, after V lost 1 base and J lost 8 bases. The CDR3 region is CAWSATGGTGYTF. The CDR3 nucleotides read TGTGCCTGGAGTGCCACAGGGGGTACGGGCTACACCTTC.

The V and J genes are TRBV11-3 and TRBJ2-1; 15 bases line up with TRBD2. This CDR3 spans 16 amino acids. The germline V gene encodes CDR1 SGHNT and CDR2 YENEEA. The ends lost 5 bases at V and 4 bases at J; junction bases unmatched: 3. The CDR3 region is CASSAGTSGGYNEQFF. Here the CDR3 DNA reads TGTGCCAGCAGCGCCGGGACTAGCGGGGGGTACAATGAGCAGTTCTTC.

The chain carries TRBV28 and TRBJ1-4, with 10 bases lining up with TRBD1. Germline V CDR1 and CDR2: MDHEN, SYDVKM. V dropped 5 bases and J dropped 6; count of bases not matched to a gene: 9. The CDR3 totals 16 residues. In nucleotides, the CDR3 is TGTGCCAGCAGTCCGGGGTTGGGACAGGGGCATGAAAAACTGTTTTTT. This sequence encodes CASSPGLGQGHEKLFF. Based on the CDR3 plus reference TRBV28 and TRBJ1-4, the full variable domain is DVKVTQSSRYLVKRTGEKVFLECVQDMDHENMFWYRQDPGLGLRLIYFSYDVKMKEKGDIPEGYSVSREKKERFSLILESASTNQTSMYLCASSPGLGQGHEKLFFGSGTQLSVL.

CDR3 residues: CASRDIRVETQYF. For the CDR3, the DNA is TGTGCCAGCAGGGACATAAGGGTAGAGACCCAGTACTTC. The gene calls are TRBV25-1 and TRBJ2-5; possibly TRBD1 for D (5 bases). Between the trimmed V and J ends, which lost 6 bases and 4 bases, there was a span of 12 bases. Germline assignment: CDR1 MGHDK and CDR2 SYGVNS. The CDR3 has 13 amino acids. Combining the CDR3 with reference TRBV25-1 and TRBJ2-5 gives the whole variable domain EADIYQTPRYLVIGTGKKITLECSQTMGHDKMYWYQQDPGMELHLIHYSYGVNSTEKGDLSSESTVSRIRTEHFPLTLESARPSHTSQYLCASRDIRVETQYFGPGTRLLVL.

This clone was counted once. The chain employs TRBV12-3 or TRBV12-4 and TRBJ1-4, with D unclear. This CDR3 is built from 13 residues. V was cut by 6 bases and J by 9 bases, with 14 bases left in between. The CDR3 reads CASRVRLEKKLFF. The CDR3 DNA is TGTGCCAGCAGGGTACGTTTGGAGAAAAAACTGTTTTTT.

The chain has TRBV30 and TRBJ1-2, with D unclear. Germline assignment: CDR1 GTSNPN and CDR2 SVGIG (reference sequence). The CDR3 has 14 amino acids. V lost 8 bases and J 1 base, leaving 17 bases between the germline ends. The DNA of the CDR3 is TGTGCCATCGGAGATGCAGCCAATAACTATGGCTACACCTTC. The encoded protein is CAIGDAANNYGYTF.

The chain carries TRBV5-1 and TRBJ1-6; no clear D gene. Between the trimmed V and J ends, which lost 2 bases and 0 bases, there was a span of 6 bases. From germline, CDR1 is SGHRS and CDR2 YFSETQ. The CDR3 sequence is 15 residues long. The CDR3 reads CASSFEGSYNSPLHF. The CDR3 DNA reads TGCGCCAGCAGCTTCGAGGGCTCCTATAATTCACCCCTCCACTTT.

This sequence joins TRBV5-5 and TRBJ2-2; possible D gene TRBD2, 5 bases. Germline CDR1 is SGHKS and CDR2 is YYEKEE (reference sequence). V was cut by 0 bases and J by 4 bases, with 13 bases left in between. The CDR3 sequence is 16 residues long. CDR3 residues: CASSLAGLAGTGELFF. CDR3 nucleotides: TGTGCCAGCAGCTTGGCCGGGCTCGCGGGCACCGGGGAGCTGTTTTTT.

This chain links TRBV4-3 with TRBJ2-5, with a possible D match to TRBD2 (6 bases). The CDR3 extends over 15 amino acids. Trimming stripped 0 bases from V and 1 base from J, with 9 bases between. From germline, CDR1 is LGHNA and CDR2 YSLEER. CDR3 in amino acids: CASSQDWTTQETQYF. The CDR3 nucleotides read TGCGCCAGCAGCCAAGATTGGACTACCCAAGAGACCCAGTACTTC.

V gene TRBV11-2 combines with J gene TRBJ1-2, with 8 bases fitting TRBD1. The length of the CDR3 is 14 residues. J was trimmed by 7 bases and V by 4 bases; bases with no gene match: 8. The germline gives CDR1 SGHAT, CDR2 FQNNGV. The DNA of the CDR3 is TGTGCCAGCAGCTCCTCATCAGGGGGCGGTGGCTACACCTTC. Translation gives CASSSSSGGGGYTF.

The chain links TRBV28 to TRBJ2-5, with 8 bases that match TRBD1. Per the germline V gene, CDR1 is MDHEN and CDR2 is SYDVKM. V lost 5 bases, J lost 1 base, and 12 bases stayed unmatched. There are 17 residues in the CDR3. For the CDR3, the DNA is TGTGCCAGCAGTATCCTCCCGGACAGGGCAACCCAAGAGACCCAGTACTTC. Translation: CASSILPDRATQETQYF.

The chain carries TRBV3-1 (or the pseudogene TRBV3-2) and TRBJ1-3; the D is unclear. The CDR3 runs 15 residues. Per the germline V gene, CDR1 is LGHDT and CDR2 is YNNKEL (reference sequence). The V and J ends lost 2 bases and 0 bases respectively, with 8 bases between them. The CDR3 coding sequence is TGTGCCAGCAGCCAACCCTTCCGCTCTGGAAACACCATATATTTT. This translates into CASSQPFRSGNTIYF.

This clone was detected a few times. The chain combines TRBV7-2 with TRBJ1-1; D is ambiguous. CDR1 is SGHTA and CDR2 is FQGNSA in the germline V gene. The V gene lost 1 base and the J gene lost 5 bases, with 8 bases spanning the gap. The CDR3 is 13 residues long. This CDR3 is CASSLGQITEAFF. In nucleotides, the CDR3 is TGTGCCAGCAGCTTAGGTCAGATTACTGAAGCTTTCTTT.

This clone was counted between two and nine times. V and J are TRBV7-9 and TRBJ2-7, with 9 positions matching TRBD1. Germline V CDR1 and CDR2: SEHNR, FQNEAQ (reference sequence). V shed 5 bases and J 6 bases; nucleotides not matched to a gene: 8. There are 14 residues in the CDR3. The CDR3 DNA is TGTGCCAGCAGCCGAGGGACAGGGCTGACCGAGCAGTACTTC. Protein sequence: CASSRGTGLTEQYF.

This chain joins TRBV7-9 and TRBJ2-2, with TRBD2 identical over 9 bases. This CDR3 has 16 amino acids. Trimming cost V 5 bases and J 1 base; bases outside gene matches: 5. Germline CDR1 and CDR2: SEHNR and FQNEAQ (reference sequence). The CDR3 nucleotides read TGTGCCAGCAGCCCCCGGACTAGCGTGAACACCGGGGAGCTGTTTTTT. Amino acid sequence: CASSPRTSVNTGELFF.

CDR3 sequence reads: CASSPPPHSGSYNEQFF. The CDR3 nucleotides read TGTGCCAGCAGCCCCCCGCCCCACTCGGGGTCCTACAATGAGCAGTTCTTC. This rearrangement joins TRBV9 to TRBJ2-1, with D possibly matching TRBD2 (5 bases). CDR3 length: 17 residues. Trimming took off 4 bases at V and 1 base at J, with 18 bases between the two ends. The germline V gene encodes CDR1 SGDLS and CDR2 YYNGEE.

The V gene is TRBV6-2 or TRBV6-3, the J gene TRBJ2-2, with 10 bases fitting TRBD2. Germline CDR1 and CDR2: MNHEY and SVGEGT. Trimming removed 5 bases from V and 4 bases from J; junction bases left unmatched: 4. The length of the CDR3 is 15 residues. CDR3 sequence: CASSLAGAGTGELFF. CDR3 DNA sequence: TGTGCCAGCAGTCTAGCGGGAGCTGGCACCGGGGAGCTGTTTTTT.

The V and J genes are TRBV29-1 and TRBJ2-7, with TRBD2 matching 10 bases. After removal of 6 bases from V and 6 bases from J, the junction contained 5 bases not matched to a gene. The CDR3 covers 12 residues. Germline loops: CDR1 SQVTM, CDR2 ANQGSEA. The CDR3: CSVKAGGPEQYF. DNA for the CDR3: TGCAGCGTAAAAGCGGGAGGGCCCGAGCAGTACTTC.

The J gene is TRBJ1-1, the V gene TRBV27; the D gene is possibly TRBD1 (6 bases). Looked up from germline, CDR1 is MNHEY and CDR2 is SMNVEV (reference sequence). The germline V and J ends were trimmed by 6 bases and 0 bases, with 11 bases remaining between them. This CDR3 is built from 14 residues. Written as DNA, the CDR3 is TGTGCCAGCAGGAAACAGGGTTTGAACACTGAAGCTTTCTTT. Its translation: CASRKQGLNTEAFF.

This chain connects TRBV19 to TRBJ2-3; 8 bases match TRBD1. Germline V gene data show CDR1 as LNHDA and CDR2 as SQIVND (reference sequence). The CDR3 sequence is 14 residues long. After removal of 4 bases from V and 3 bases from J, the junction contained 3 bases not matched to a gene. CDR3 loop: CASSTGGWTDTQYF. The CDR3 nucleotides read TGTGCCAGTAGTACAGGGGGCTGGACAGATACGCAGTATTTT.

This clone was detected only a few times. The genes are TRBV19 and TRBJ1-3; D possibly corresponds to TRBD1 (5 bases). The CDR3 has 16 residues. Trimming left V 1 base short and J 0 bases short, with 10 bases between. CDR1 is LNHDA and CDR2 is SQIVND in the germline V gene (reference sequence). The CDR3 reads CASSIVRTHSGNTIYF. CDR3 nucleotide sequence: TGTGCCAGTAGTATAGTCCGGACACACTCTGGAAACACCATATATTTT.

This clone has only one observation. The CDR3 DNA reads TGCGCCAGCAGCCAAGAGTGGGGGGGAGAGACCCAGTACTTC. Amino acid sequence: CASSQEWGGETQYF. The V and J genes are TRBV4-1 and TRBJ2-5, with 7 bases lining up with TRBD2. CDR1 and CDR2 (germline): MGHRA, YSYEKL. V dropped 0 bases and J dropped 4; count of bases not matched to a gene: 2. CDR3 length: 14 amino acids.